The subject of this entry is one T cell receptor (beta chain). In the original workflow: Amplifying reference gene primers gave estimates of nucleated cell counts. Sequencing used immunoSEQ multiplex PCR; TCRdb keeps in-frame clones, though not all of them. That table furnishes V, J and clone size, whereas the DNA furnished D and trimming. The repertoire holds over 130,000 clones, 80% to 90% seen once, with roughly 3.4% in the top ten. The sample belongs to a study of blood T cell repertoires in COVID-19. Overall study context: Samples came from the United States, Italy and Spain, spanning acute and convalescent COVID-19.

Cohorts were assigned according to the clinical history that participants reported. J was trimmed by 6 bases and V by 6 bases; bases with no gene match: 6. CDR1 and CDR2 from the germline V gene are WNHNN and SYGVQD (reference sequence). The CDR3 consists of 16 residues. The source material was PBMCs or T cells enriched from blood (not recorded which). The chain uses TRBV10-1 and TRBJ2-2; 14 bases map to TRBD2. This receptor was identified in a woman aged 45-65 years with acute COVID-19. The CDR3 sequence is CASSPGLAGDPGELFF. The CDR3 DNA is TGCGCCAGCAGCCCGGGACTAGCGGGAGATCCCGGGGAGCTGTTTTTT.